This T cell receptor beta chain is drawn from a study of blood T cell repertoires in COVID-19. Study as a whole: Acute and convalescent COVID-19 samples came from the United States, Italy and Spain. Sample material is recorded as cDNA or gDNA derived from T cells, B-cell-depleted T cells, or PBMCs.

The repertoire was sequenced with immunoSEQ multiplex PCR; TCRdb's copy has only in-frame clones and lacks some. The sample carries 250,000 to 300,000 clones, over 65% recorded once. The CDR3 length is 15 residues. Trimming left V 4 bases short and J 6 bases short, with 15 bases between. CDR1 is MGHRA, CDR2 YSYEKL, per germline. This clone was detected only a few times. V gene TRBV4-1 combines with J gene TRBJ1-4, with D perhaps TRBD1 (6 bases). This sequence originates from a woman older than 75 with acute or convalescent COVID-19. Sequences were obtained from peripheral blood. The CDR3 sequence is CASSPPGTRDEKLFF. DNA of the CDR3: TGCGCCAGCAGCCCCCCCGGGACACGGGATGAAAAACTGTTTTTT.